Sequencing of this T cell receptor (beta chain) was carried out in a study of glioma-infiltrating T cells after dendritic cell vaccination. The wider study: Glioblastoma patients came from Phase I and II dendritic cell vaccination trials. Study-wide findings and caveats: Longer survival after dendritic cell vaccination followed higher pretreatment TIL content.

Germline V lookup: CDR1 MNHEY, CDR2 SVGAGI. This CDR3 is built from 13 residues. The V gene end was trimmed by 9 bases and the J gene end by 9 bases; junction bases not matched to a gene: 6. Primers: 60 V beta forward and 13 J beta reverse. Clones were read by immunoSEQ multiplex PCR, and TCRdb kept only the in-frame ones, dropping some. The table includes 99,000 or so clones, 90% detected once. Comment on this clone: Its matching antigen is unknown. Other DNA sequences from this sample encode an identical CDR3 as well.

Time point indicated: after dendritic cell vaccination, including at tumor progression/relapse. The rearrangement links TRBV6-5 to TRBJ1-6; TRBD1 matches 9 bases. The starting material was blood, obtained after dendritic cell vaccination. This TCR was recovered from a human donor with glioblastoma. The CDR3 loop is CASSGTGSSPLHF. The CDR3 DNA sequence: TGTGCCAGTTCCGGGACAGGGAGTTCACCCCTCCACTTT.